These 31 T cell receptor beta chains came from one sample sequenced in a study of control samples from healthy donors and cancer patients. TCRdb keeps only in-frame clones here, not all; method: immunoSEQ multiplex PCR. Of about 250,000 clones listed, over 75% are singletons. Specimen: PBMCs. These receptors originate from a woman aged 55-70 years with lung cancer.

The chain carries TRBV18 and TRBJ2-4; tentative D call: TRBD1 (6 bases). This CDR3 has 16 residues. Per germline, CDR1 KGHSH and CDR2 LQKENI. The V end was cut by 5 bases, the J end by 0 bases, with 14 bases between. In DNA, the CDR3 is TGTGCCAGCTCATCACAGGGTGGGAGAGCCAAAAACATTCAGTACTTC. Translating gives CASSSQGGRAKNIQYF.

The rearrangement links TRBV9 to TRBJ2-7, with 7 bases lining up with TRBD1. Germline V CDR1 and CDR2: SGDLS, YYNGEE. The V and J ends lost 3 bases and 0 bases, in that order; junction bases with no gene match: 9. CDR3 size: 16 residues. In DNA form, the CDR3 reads TGTGCCAGCAGCGAGGGGACGGGACAGAGCTCCTACGAGCAGTACTTC. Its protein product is CASSEGTGQSSYEQYF.

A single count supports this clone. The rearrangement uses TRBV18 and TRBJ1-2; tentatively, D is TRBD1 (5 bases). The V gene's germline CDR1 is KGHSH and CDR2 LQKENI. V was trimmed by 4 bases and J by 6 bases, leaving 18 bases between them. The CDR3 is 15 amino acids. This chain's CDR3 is CASSLTTTGVDGYTF. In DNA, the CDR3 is TGTGCCAGCTCACTAACTACGACGGGGGTGGATGGCTACACCTTC.

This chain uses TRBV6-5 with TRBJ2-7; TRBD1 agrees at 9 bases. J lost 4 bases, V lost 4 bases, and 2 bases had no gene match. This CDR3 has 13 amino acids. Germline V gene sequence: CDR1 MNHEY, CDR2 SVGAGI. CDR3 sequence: CASSSGQGYEQYF. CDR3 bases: TGTGCCAGCAGTTCCGGACAGGGGTACGAGCAGTACTTC.

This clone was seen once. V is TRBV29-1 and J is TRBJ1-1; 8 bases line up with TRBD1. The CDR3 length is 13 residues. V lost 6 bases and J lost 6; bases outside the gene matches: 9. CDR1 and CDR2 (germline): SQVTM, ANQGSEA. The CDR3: CSVATGVWAEAFF. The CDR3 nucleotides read TGCAGCGTAGCGACAGGGGTTTGGGCTGAAGCTTTCTTT.

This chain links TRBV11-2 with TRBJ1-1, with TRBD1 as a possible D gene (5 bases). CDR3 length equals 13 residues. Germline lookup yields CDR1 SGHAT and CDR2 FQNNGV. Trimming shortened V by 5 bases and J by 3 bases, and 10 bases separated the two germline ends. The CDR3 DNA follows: TGTGCCAGCAGCAGACAGCTGGACACTGAAGCTTTCTTT. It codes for CASSRQLDTEAFF.

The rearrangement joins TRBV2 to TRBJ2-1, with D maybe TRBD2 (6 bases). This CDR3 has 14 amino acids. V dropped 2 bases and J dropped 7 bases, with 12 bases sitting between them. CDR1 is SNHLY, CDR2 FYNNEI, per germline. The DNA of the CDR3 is TGTGCCAGCAGTGAAAGAGGGGCGGGGAATGAGCAGTTCTTC. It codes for CASSERGAGNEQFF. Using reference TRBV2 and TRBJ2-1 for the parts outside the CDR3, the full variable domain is EPEVTQTPSHQVTQMGQEVILRCVPISNHLYFYWYRQILGQKVEFLVSFYNNEISEKSEIFDDQFSVERPDGSNFTLKIRSTKLEDSAMYFCASSERGAGNEQFFGPGTRLTVL.

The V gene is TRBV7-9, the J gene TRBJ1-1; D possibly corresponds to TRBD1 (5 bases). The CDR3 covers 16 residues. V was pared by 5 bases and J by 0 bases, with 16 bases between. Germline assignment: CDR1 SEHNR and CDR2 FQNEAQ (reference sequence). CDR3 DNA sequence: TGTGCCAGCAGCCCTCCAATGGGGGGAATGAACACTGAAGCTTTCTTT. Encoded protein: CASSPPMGGMNTEAFF.

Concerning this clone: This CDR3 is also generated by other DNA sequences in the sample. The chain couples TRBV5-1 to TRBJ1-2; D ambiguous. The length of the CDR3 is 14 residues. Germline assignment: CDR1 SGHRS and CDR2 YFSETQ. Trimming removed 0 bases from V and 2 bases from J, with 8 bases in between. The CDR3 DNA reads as TGCGCCAGCAGCTTGGAAAGCACCAACTATGGCTACACCTTC. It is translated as CASSLESTNYGYTF.

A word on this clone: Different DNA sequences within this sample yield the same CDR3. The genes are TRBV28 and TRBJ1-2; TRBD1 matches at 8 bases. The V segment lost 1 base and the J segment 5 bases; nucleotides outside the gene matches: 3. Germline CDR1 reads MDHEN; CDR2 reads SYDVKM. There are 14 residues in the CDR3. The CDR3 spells CASSLSGGSYGYTF. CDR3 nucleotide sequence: TGTGCCAGCAGTTTATCAGGGGGCAGTTATGGCTACACCTTC.

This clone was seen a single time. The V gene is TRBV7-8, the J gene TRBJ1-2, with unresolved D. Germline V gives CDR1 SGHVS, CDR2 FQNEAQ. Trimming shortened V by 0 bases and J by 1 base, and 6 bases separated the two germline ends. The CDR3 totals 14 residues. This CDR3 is CASSLALNNYGYTF. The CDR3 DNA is TGTGCCAGCAGCTTAGCCCTTAATAACTATGGCTACACCTTC. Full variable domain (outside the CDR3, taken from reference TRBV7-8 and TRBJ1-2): GAGVSQSPRYKVAKRGQDVALRCDPISGHVSLFWYQQALGQGPEFLTYFQNEAQLDKSGLPSDRFFAERPEGSVSTLKIQRTQQEDSAVYLCASSLALNNYGYTFGSGTRLTVV.

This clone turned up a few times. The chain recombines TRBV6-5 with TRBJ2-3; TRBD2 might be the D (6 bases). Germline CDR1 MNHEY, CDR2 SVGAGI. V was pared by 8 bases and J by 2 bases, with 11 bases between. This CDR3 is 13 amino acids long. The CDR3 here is CASLGLFTDTQYF. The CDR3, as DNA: TGTGCCAGCTTGGGACTCTTCACAGATACGCAGTATTTT.

The CDR3 bases are TGTGCCAGCAGTCTTGGGACAGGGGGAAATGAGCAGTTCTTC. This codes for CASSLGTGGNEQFF. This sequence joins TRBV11-2 and TRBJ2-1, with 11 bases aligning to TRBD1. The length of the CDR3 is 14 residues. Germline V gene lookup returns CDR1 SGHAT and CDR2 FQNNGV. V lost 6 bases, J lost 7 bases, and 5 bases stayed unmatched.

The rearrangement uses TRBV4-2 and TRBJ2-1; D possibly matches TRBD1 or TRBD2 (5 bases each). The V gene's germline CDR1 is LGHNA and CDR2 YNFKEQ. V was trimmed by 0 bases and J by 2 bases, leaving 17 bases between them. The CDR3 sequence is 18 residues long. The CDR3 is CASSQETSGTDPYNEQFF. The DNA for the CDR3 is TGTGCCAGCAGCCAAGAAACTTCCGGGACGGACCCCTACAATGAGCAGTTCTTC.

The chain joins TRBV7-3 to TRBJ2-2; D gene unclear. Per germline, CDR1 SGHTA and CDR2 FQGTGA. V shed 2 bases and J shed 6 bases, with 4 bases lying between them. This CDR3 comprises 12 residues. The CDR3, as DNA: TGTGCCAGCAGCTTATGGCCCGGGGAGCTGTTTTTT. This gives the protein CASSLWPGELFF.

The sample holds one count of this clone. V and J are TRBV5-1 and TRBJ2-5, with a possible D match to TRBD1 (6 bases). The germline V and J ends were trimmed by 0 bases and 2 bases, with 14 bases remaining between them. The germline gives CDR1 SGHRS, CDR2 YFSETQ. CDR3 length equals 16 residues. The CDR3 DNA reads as TGCGCCAGCAGCTTGGGACAGGCCGAGGGGCAAGAGACCCAGTACTTC. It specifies CASSLGQAEGQETQYF.

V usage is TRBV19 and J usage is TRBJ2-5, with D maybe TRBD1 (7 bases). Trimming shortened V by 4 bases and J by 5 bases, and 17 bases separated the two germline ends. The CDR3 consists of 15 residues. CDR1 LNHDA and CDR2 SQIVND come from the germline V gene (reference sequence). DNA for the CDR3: TGTGCCAGTAGTAGGGGGGACAGCTCGGCGGAGACCCAGTACTTC. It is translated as CASSRGDSSAETQYF. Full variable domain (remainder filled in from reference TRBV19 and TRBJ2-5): DGGITQSPKYLFRKEGQNVTLSCEQNLNHDAMYWYRQDPGQGLRLIYYSQIVNDFQKGDIAEGYSVSREKKESFPLTVTSAQKNPTAFYLCASSRGDSSAETQYFGPGTRLLVL.

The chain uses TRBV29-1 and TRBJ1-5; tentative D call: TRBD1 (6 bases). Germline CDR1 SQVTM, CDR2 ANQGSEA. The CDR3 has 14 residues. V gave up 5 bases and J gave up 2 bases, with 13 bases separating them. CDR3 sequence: CSVSTGLGNQPQHF. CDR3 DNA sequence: TGCAGCGTTAGTACAGGGTTAGGCAATCAGCCCCAGCATTTT.

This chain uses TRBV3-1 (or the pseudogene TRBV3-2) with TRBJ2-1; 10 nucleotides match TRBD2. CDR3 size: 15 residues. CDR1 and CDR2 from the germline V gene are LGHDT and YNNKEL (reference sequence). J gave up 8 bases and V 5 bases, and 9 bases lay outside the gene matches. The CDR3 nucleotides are TGTGCCAGCAGCTGGGCTAGCGGGAGAAGTCATGAGCAGTTCTTC. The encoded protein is CASSWASGRSHEQFF.

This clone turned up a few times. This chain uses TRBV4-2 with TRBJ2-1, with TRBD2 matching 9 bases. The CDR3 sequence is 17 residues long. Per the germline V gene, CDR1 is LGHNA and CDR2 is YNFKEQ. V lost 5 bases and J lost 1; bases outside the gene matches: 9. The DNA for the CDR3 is TGTGCCAGCAGCGTCCACTCTAGCGGGAATTCCTACAATGAGCAGTTCTTC. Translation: CASSVHSSGNSYNEQFF.

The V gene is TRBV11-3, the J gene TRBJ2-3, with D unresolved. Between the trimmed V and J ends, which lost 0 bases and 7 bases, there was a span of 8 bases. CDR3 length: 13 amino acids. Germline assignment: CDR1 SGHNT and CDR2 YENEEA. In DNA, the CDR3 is TGTGCCAGCAGCTTAGATCAACTACATACGCAGTATTTT. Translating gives CASSLDQLHTQYF.

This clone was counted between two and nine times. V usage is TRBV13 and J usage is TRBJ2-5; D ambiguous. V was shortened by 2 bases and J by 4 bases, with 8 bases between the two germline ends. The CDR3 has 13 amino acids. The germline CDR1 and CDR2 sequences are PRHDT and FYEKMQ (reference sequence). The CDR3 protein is CASSLRRAETQYF. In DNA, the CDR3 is TGTGCCAGCAGCTTACGCCGAGCAGAGACCCAGTACTTC. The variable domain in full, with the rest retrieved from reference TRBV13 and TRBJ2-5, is AAGVIQSPRHLIKEKRETATLKCYPIPRHDTVYWYQQGPGQDPQFLISFYEKMQSDKGSIPDRFSAQQFSDYHSELNMSSLELGDSALYFCASSLRRAETQYFGPGTRLLVL.

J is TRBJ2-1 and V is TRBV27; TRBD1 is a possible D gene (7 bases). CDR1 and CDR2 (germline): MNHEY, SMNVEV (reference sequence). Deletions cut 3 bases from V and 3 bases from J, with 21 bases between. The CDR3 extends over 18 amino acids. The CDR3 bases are TGTGCCAGCAGTTTGGTTGGCGGGACAGAAAAGATCTACAATGAGCAGTTCTTC. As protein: CASSLVGGTEKIYNEQFF.

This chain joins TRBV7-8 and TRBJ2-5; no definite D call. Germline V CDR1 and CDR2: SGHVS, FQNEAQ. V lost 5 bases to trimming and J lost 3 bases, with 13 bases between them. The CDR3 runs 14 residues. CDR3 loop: CASSRARPEETQYF. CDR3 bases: TGTGCCAGCAGCCGAGCGCGGCCGGAAGAGACCCAGTACTTC.

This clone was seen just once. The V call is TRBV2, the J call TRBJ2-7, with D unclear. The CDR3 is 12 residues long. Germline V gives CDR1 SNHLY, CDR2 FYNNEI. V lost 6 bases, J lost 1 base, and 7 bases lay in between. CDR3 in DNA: TGTGCCAGCAGCGATCCTTCCTACGAGCAGTACTTC. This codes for CASSDPSYEQYF.

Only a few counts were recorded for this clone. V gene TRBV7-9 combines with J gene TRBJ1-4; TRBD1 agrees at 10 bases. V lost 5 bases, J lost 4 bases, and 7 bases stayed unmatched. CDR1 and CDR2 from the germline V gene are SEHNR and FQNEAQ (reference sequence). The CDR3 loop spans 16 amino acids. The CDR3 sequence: CASSPPTGGGNEKLFF. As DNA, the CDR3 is TGTGCCAGCAGCCCCCCGACAGGGGGCGGTAATGAAAAACTGTTTTTT.

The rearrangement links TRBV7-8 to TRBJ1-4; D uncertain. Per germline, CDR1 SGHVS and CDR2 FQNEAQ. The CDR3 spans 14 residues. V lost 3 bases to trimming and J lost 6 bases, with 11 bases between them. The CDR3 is CASSFTGKDEKLFF. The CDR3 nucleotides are TGTGCCAGCAGCTTCACGGGGAAGGATGAAAAACTGTTTTTT.

CDR3 nucleotide sequence: TGTGCCAGCTACGACCCCCTAAGCTCCTACGAGCAGTACTTC. Translating it yields CASYDPLSSYEQYF. The chain combines TRBV28 with TRBJ2-7; D not resolved. The CDR3 runs to 14 residues. CDR1 and CDR2 from the germline V gene are MDHEN and SYDVKM. Trimming took 8 bases from V and 0 from J, leaving 14 bases between them.

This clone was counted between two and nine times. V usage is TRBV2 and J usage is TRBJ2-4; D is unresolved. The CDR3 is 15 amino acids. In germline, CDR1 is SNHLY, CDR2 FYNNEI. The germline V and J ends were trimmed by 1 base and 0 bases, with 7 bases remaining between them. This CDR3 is CASSEGPVAKNIQYF. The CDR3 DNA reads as TGTGCCAGCAGTGAAGGCCCGGTAGCCAAAAACATTCAGTACTTC.

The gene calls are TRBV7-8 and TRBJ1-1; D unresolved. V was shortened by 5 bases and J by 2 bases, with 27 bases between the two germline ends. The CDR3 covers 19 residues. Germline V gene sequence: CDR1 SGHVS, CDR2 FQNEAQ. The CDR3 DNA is TGTGCCAGCAGCGGTTACGATGGCGGGGTTTTCGTGGGAAACACTGAAGCTTTCTTT. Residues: CASSGYDGGVFVGNTEAFF.

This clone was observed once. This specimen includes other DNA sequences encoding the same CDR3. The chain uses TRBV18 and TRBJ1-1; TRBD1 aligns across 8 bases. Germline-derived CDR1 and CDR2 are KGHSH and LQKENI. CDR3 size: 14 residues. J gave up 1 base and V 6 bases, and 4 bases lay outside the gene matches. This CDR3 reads CASSPTGGNTEAFF. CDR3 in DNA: TGTGCCAGCTCGCCCACAGGGGGGAACACTGAAGCTTTCTTT.